These 26 T cell receptor beta chains were all obtained from the same sample, sequenced in a study of CXCR3-negative and CXCR3-positive naive CD8 T cells. No antigen is known for these receptors. The study made its TRB cDNA libraries by 5' RACE, adding UMI labels. From the 5' RACE reads, TCRdb lists one entry per CDR3 protein and no DNA. The sample totals under 150,000 distinct CDR3 sequences; its top ten clones hold approximately 0.54%. Study-wide points: Against CXCR3-negative naive cells, CXCR3-positive naive cells showed more hydrophobic TRB CDR3s.

Material for sequencing was naive CXCR3+ CD8+ T cells from blood. Regarding subset: CD45RO-CCR7+CD27+CD95- naive CD8+ T cells expressing CXCR3 (TNR3+). Every receptor here comes from a human donor in good health. Some clones in this sample may be carry-over from other donors' samples.

V and J are TRBV13 and TRBJ1-3. The CDR3 is 18 residues long. The V gene's germline CDR1 is PRHDT and CDR2 FYEKMQ (reference sequence). The CDR3 loop reads CASSPLTTPVLGGNTIYF. Filled out from reference TRBV13 and TRBJ1-3, the complete variable domain reads AAGVIQSPRHLIKEKRETATLKCYPIPRHDTVYWYQQGPGQDPQFLISFYEKMQSDKGSIPDRFSAQQFSDYHSELNMSSLELGDSALYFCASSPLTTPVLGGNTIYFGEGSWLTVV.

This sequence joins TRBV5-4 and TRBJ2-7. The germline V gene encodes CDR1 SGHNT and CDR2 YYREEE (reference sequence). The CDR3 is 14 amino acids. CDR3 loop: CASSRDRSVNEQYF.

The genes are TRBV7-9 and TRBJ1-1; absent DNA, TCRdb's TRBD1 call cannot be checked. Germline CDR1 and CDR2: SEHNR and FQNEAQ (reference sequence). The CDR3 runs 11 residues. The CDR3: CASTPGGRSFF.

The V gene is TRBV12-5, the J gene TRBJ1-1. This CDR3 has 12 amino acids. CDR1 and CDR2 from the germline V gene are LGHNT and FRNRAP. The CDR3 spells CASGYGATEAFF.

The rearrangement uses TRBV13 and TRBJ2-7; the D gene TCRdb calls, TRBD2, cannot be checked with no DNA. The CDR3 extends over 15 amino acids. Germline lookup yields CDR1 PRHDT and CDR2 FYEKMQ (reference sequence). The CDR3: CASSLVGTADYEQYF. Combining the CDR3 with reference TRBV13 and TRBJ2-7 gives the whole variable domain AAGVIQSPRHLIKEKRETATLKCYPIPRHDTVYWYQQGPGQDPQFLISFYEKMQSDKGSIPDRFSAQQFSDYHSELNMSSLELGDSALYFCASSLVGTADYEQYFGPGTRLTVT.

The CDR3 is CASSPGRGAPTDTQYF. The gene calls are TRBV12-3 or TRBV12-4 and TRBJ2-3; TCRdb's assignment of TRBD1 cannot be checked, as there is no DNA. The CDR3 is 16 residues long.

V is TRBV4-3 and J is TRBJ1-1; TCRdb picks TRBD1, but there is no DNA to check that call. The CDR3 has 16 amino acids. CDR1 and CDR2 from the germline V gene are LGHNA and YSLEER. The CDR3 region is CASSPGGRGESTEAFF.

This chain links TRBV19 with TRBJ2-1; TCRdb names TRBD1, which stays unverified in the absence of DNA. This CDR3 is built from 17 residues. Germline V gene lookup returns CDR1 LNHDA and CDR2 SQIVND (reference sequence). CDR3 sequence: CASSNEADSLGMNEQFF.

CDR3 protein: CASSLSIRLNTEAFF. V and J are TRBV4-1 and TRBJ1-1. The CDR3 has 15 residues. Germline V gene data show CDR1 as MGHRA and CDR2 as YSYEKL.

This chain joins TRBV29-1 and TRBJ2-7; TCRdb proposes TRBD1, but this gene call is untestable without DNA. Germline lookup yields CDR1 SQVTM and CDR2 ANQGSEA. The CDR3 sequence is 11 residues long. CDR3 sequence: CSGGGSYEQYF.

The V call is TRBV4-1, the J call TRBJ1-1; TCRdb names TRBD1, which stays unverified in the absence of DNA. The CDR3 contains 16 residues. The germline gives CDR1 MGHRA, CDR2 YSYEKL. CDR3 sequence: CASSQVTGTVNTEAFF.

This chain uses TRBV25-1 with TRBJ1-1. Germline V gene sequence: CDR1 MGHDK, CDR2 SYGVNS. This CDR3 has 12 amino acids. This CDR3 reads CASSEWDGEAFF.

This chain's CDR3 is CSVLSGPYEQYF. The chain has TRBV29-1 and TRBJ2-7; TCRdb's D call, TRBD2, is unchecked because there is no DNA. Per germline, CDR1 SQVTM and CDR2 ANQGSEA. CDR3 length equals 12 residues.

This rearrangement joins TRBV29-1 to TRBJ1-1. Germline CDR1 reads SQVTM; CDR2 reads ANQGSEA. The CDR3 consists of 13 residues. The chain's CDR3 is CSVSGPQNTEAFF.

J is TRBJ2-7 and V is TRBV3-1; TCRdb proposes TRBD1, but this gene call is untestable without DNA. CDR3 length: 15 amino acids. The germline CDR1 and CDR2 sequences are LGHDT and YNNKEL (reference sequence). CDR3 region: CASSQGQASCYEQYF.

This chain uses TRBV11-3 with TRBJ2-1; TCRdb indicates TRBD2, and absent DNA this call remains unverified. The CDR3 is made up of 19 amino acids. Germline CDR1 is SGHNT and CDR2 is YENEEA. The CDR3: CASSPRGLAGGPSYNEQFF.

CDR3: CAWRTESRNTEAFF. This chain links TRBV30 with TRBJ1-1; the D gene TCRdb calls, TRBD1, cannot be checked with no DNA. Germline lookup yields CDR1 GTSNPN and CDR2 SVGIG (reference sequence). This CDR3 contains 14 residues.

The chain has TRBV6-2 or TRBV6-3 and TRBJ1-2. The CDR3 covers 14 residues. Germline CDR1 is MNHEY and CDR2 is SVGEGT. CDR3 in amino acids: CASSEGLDTRGYTF.

The chain links TRBV28 to TRBJ2-7; TCRdb reports TRBD1, a call that lacks DNA to check it against. The CDR3 covers 12 residues. Germline lookup yields CDR1 MDHEN and CDR2 SYDVKM. The CDR3: CASGDRFNEQNF. Based on the CDR3 plus reference TRBV28 and TRBJ2-7, the full variable domain is DVKVTQSSRYLVKRTGEKVFLECVQDMDHENMFWYRQDPGLGLRLIYFSYDVKMKEKGDIPEGYSVSREKKERFSLILESASTNQTSMYLCASGDRFNEQNFGPGTRLTVT.

The rearrangement joins TRBV5-1 to TRBJ2-7; TCRdb's D gene call, TRBD1, goes unchecked for lack of DNA. The length of the CDR3 is 16 residues. The germline gives CDR1 SGHRS, CDR2 YFSETQ. CDR3 loop: CASSLAPAGQPYEQYF.

V is TRBV7-3 and J is TRBJ2-1; TCRdb indicates TRBD2, and absent DNA this call remains unverified. Germline V gives CDR1 SGHTA, CDR2 FQGTGA. The CDR3 has 16 residues. The CDR3 here is CASSLGLAGYGDEQFF.

The V call is TRBV5-5, the J call TRBJ1-1; lacking DNA, the TRBD1 call made by TCRdb goes unchecked. This CDR3 is 15 amino acids long. Per germline, CDR1 SGHKS and CDR2 YYEKEE (reference sequence). The CDR3 region is CASSFFAGGDTEAFF.

V is TRBV14 and J is TRBJ1-1; the D gene TCRdb calls, TRBD1, cannot be checked with no DNA. CDR1 SGHDN and CDR2 FVKESK come from the germline V gene. The CDR3 has 11 residues. CDR3 amino acids: CASSHADRAFF.

CDR3 region: CASSSGALTDNEQFF. This chain links TRBV7-6 with TRBJ2-1; with no DNA, the TCRdb D assignment of TRBD2 cannot be verified. CDR1 is SGHVS, CDR2 FNYEAQ, per germline. The CDR3 totals 15 residues.

The J gene is TRBJ2-3, the V gene TRBV6-4; the D gene TCRdb calls, TRBD2, cannot be checked with no DNA. CDR1 and CDR2 from the germline V gene are MRHNA and SNTAGT. The CDR3 has 15 amino acids. The chain's CDR3 is CASSDSPGESDTQYF.

The chain recombines TRBV6-4 with TRBJ2-1; TCRdb indicates TRBD1, and absent DNA this call remains unverified. The length of the CDR3 is 14 residues. Germline V CDR1 and CDR2: MRHNA, SNTAGT. The CDR3 protein is CASSKDAQGNEQFF.